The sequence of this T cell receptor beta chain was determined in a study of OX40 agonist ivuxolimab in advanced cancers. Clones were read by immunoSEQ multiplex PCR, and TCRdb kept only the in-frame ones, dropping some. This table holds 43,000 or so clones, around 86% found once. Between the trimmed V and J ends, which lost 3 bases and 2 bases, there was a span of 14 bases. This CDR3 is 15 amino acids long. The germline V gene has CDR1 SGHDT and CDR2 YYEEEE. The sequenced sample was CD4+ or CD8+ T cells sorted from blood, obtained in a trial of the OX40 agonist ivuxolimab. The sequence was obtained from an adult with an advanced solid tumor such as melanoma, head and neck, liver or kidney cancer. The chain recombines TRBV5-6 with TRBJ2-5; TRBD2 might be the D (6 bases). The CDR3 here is CASSWSAGIQETQYF. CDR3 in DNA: TGTGCCAGCAGCTGGAGTGCGGGGATTCAAGAGACCCAGTACTTC.